The sequence of this T cell receptor beta chain was determined in a study of shared clonotypes between healthy human individuals. From germline, CDR1 is SGHNT and CDR2 YYREEE (reference sequence). The V segment lost 4 bases and the J segment 0 bases; nucleotides outside the gene matches: 7. The CDR3 is 16 amino acids. The method was immunoSEQ multiplex PCR; TCRdb's version includes in-frame clones alone and lacks a portion of them. The sample shows about 1,500,000 clones, approximately 96% of them seen only once. The sequence came from a man aged 25 to 40 in good health. Sample: naive CD4+ T cells sorted from blood. The subset denotes: CD45RA+ positively selected. The V gene is TRBV5-4, the J gene TRBJ2-7; 10 bases agree with TRBD2. The CDR3 loop is CASSQLAGGLSYEQYF. As DNA, the CDR3 is TGTGCCAGCAGCCAATTAGCGGGAGGCCTCTCCTACGAGCAGTACTTC.